This entry describes one TCR beta chain. The data originate from a study of T cell changes during pregnancy in multiple sclerosis. The CDR3 has 13 amino acids. Per germline, CDR1 MNHNY and CDR2 SVGAGI (reference sequence). V shed 6 bases and J shed 2 bases, with 10 bases lying between them. Assay: immunoSEQ multiplex PCR; the TCRdb copy retains only in-frame clones and omits some. The sample lists about 77,000 clones; approximately 91% were seen once. This specimen was peripheral blood, taken before pregnancy. The chain recombines TRBV6-6 with TRBJ1-2, with TRBD1 as a possible D gene (6 bases). This sequence originates from a female donor with multiple sclerosis, enrolled in a pregnancy study. CDR3 region: CASRATGNYGYTF. CDR3 sequence (DNA): TGTGCCAGCAGAGCTACAGGGAACTATGGCTACACCTTC.